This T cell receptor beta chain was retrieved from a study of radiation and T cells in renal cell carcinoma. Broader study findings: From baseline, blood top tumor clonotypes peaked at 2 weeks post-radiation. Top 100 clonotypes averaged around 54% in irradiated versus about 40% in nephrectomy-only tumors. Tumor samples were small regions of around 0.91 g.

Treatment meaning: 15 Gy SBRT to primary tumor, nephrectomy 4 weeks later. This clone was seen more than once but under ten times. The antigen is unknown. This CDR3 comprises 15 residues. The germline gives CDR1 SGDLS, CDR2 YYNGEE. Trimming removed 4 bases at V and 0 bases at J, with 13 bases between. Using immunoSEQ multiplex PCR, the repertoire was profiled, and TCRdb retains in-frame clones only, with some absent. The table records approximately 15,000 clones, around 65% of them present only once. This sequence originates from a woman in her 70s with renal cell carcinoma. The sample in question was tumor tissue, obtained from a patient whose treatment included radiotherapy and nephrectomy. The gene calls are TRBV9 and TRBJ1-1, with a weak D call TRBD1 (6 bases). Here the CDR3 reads CASSREGGLNTEAFF. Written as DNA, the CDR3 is TGTGCCAGCAGCAGAGAAGGGGGGTTGAACACTGAAGCTTTCTTT.